The rows below give T cell receptor beta chains drawn from one sample of a study of T-cell memory formation after mild COVID-19. TCRdb reprocessed the 5' RACE reads with MiXCR, giving one entry per CDR3 protein. The sample gives 410,000 or so distinct CDR3 sequences, 23% of which show up once; roughly 13% is in the top ten. Material: PBMCs or a T cell subset sorted from them (not recorded which). The receptor set was obtained from an adult woman who had mild COVID-19 (a few samples of this study predate the infection). Cell type and time point are not known. Both conserved end residues are part of each CDR3. The size field is filled for only some rows; it gives once, few, many or a size class.

TRBV7-9	.	TRBJ2-1	CASIDGRNNEQFF
TRBV20-1	.	TRBJ2-7	CSARRLAGNEQYF
TRBV9	.	TRBJ2-7	CASSVDRSFSYEQYF
TRBV20-1	.	TRBJ2-7	CSARDKYRGSYEQYF
TRBV11-2	few	TRBJ1-2	CASSRTSGNYGYTF
TRBV12-3/TRBV12-4	.	TRBJ1-1	CASSRSGALGTEAFF
TRBV12-3/TRBV12-4	.	TRBJ1-1	CASSFYSEAFF
TRBV30	.	TRBJ2-5	CAWETGGLETQYF
TRBV13	.	TRBJ2-5	CASSFKDRVTQETQYF
TRBV11-2	few	TRBJ2-1	CASSSSLEGEQFF
TRBV6-5	.	TRBJ2-1	CASSYEGLGYNEQFF
TRBV4-3	few	TRBJ2-1	CASSQERIAAYNEQFF
TRBV4-1	few	TRBJ2-5	CASSLIKQETQYF
TRBV4-2	few	TRBJ2-1	CASSLASGTARNEQFF
TRBV7-9	few	TRBJ2-1	CASSFRRGDEQFF
TRBV12-3/TRBV12-4	.	TRBJ2-5	CASTLTSGSPGETQYF
TRBV6-5	.	TRBJ1-2	CASSYFGQTNYGYTF
TRBV29-1	many	TRBJ2-7	CSVGQNYEQYF
TRBV11-2	.	TRBJ2-5	CASSLVRGRFQETQYF
TRBV20-1	.	TRBJ2-3	CSARYRPSGGFTDTQYF
TRBV7-6	.	TRBJ2-2	CASSLGDANTGELFF
TRBV12-3/TRBV12-4	few	TRBJ2-7	CASSLRRVNDEQYF
TRBV12-3/TRBV12-4	.	TRBJ2-1	CASSLEIAGDREFF
TRBV4-2	.	TRBJ2-7	CASSQDRGEDEQYF
TRBV12-3/TRBV12-4	.	TRBJ2-3	CASSSGLNPSTDTQYF
TRBV7-9	.	TRBJ1-1	CASSYGAGWTEAFF
TRBV15	.	TRBJ1-4	CATSRVGNEKLFF
TRBV20-1	.	TRBJ2-3	CSASAAPGRDTQYF
TRBV9	.	TRBJ2-1	CASSASSGGNSYNEQFF
TRBV3-1	.	TRBJ1-1	CASSPRDRGNTEAFF
TRBV5-5	.	TRBJ1-2	CASSFQAQFGDGYTF
TRBV21-1	few	TRBJ2-4	CATQARRNAKNIQYF
TRBV29-1	.	TRBJ2-2	CSVEPQDTGELFF
TRBV7-8	.	TRBJ2-1	CASSYAGTSGDEQVF
TRBV4-2	few	TRBJ2-3	CASTARLTTDTQYF
TRBV5-6	.	TRBJ2-7	CASSFAGVHEQYF
TRBV30	.	TRBJ2-3	CAWSRGRGQFSADTQYF
TRBV12-3/TRBV12-4	.	TRBJ1-3	CASSLGGRGVLNTIYF
TRBV20-1	few	TRBJ2-7	CSASSATGTGAYEQYF
TRBV6-2/TRBV6-3	medium-sized	TRBJ2-2	CASSYPTGGSTGELFF
TRBV12-3/TRBV12-4	.	TRBJ1-2	CASRPTETYGYTF
TRBV2	.	TRBJ2-1	CARARIQGLRNEQFF
TRBV7-8	few	TRBJ2-7	CASSLGLAGAHEQYF
TRBV6-6	.	TRBJ2-2	CATSLDRGDTGELFF
TRBV11-3	.	TRBJ2-2	CASSFLAGGSVFF
TRBV19	few	TRBJ2-7	CASSLHERPDYEQYF
TRBV4-1	.	TRBJ2-1	CASSRGRDEQFF
TRBV18	few	TRBJ2-3	CASSAREESGDTQYF
TRBV7-3	.	TRBJ1-1	CASSLIPNDEAFF
TRBV5-1	.	TRBJ2-5	CASGTGQETQYF
TRBV28	many	TRBJ2-7	CASAGSTGRTGGEQYF
TRBV7-7	.	TRBJ2-5	CASSPVLYQETQYF
TRBV12-3/TRBV12-4	.	TRBJ2-2	CASSLGGGGTGELFF
TRBV9	.	TRBJ2-5	CASSVVQGAGETQYF
TRBV9	few	TRBJ1-2	CASSVDPDANNYGYTF
TRBV3-1	.	TRBJ1-5	CASSHRDRYFNQPQHF
TRBV20-1	.	TRBJ2-3	CSARDPRTGTDTQYF
TRBV12-3/TRBV12-4	many	TRBJ2-7	CASSRTGYEQYF
TRBV15	.	TRBJ2-1	CATSRRRTGLFHNEQFF
TRBV29-1	many	TRBJ2-2	CSVGIRQGTGELFF